This is a list of T cell receptor beta chains from one sample in a study of OX40 agonist ivuxolimab in advanced cancers. Assay used: immunoSEQ multiplex PCR; TCRdb lists only in-frame clones, some missing. Counted here are about 86,000 clones, approximately 88% occurring once; the ten biggest clones make up approximately 1.3%. Sequencing used CD4+ or CD8+ T cells sorted from blood, obtained in a trial of the OX40 agonist ivuxolimab. The source of these receptors is an adult with an advanced solid tumor such as melanoma, head and neck, liver or kidney cancer. Both conserved end residues are part of each CDR3. A D gene is named only where the DNA matches it firmly. Clone size is not always given. Where it is, it says once, few, many or a class for expanded clones.

size	V	J	D	CDR3	DNA
NA	TRBV2	TRBJ1-5	NA	CASSDTYQPQHF	TGTGCCAGCAGTGACACCTATCAGCCCCAGCATTTT
NA	TRBV2	TRBJ2-5	TRBD2	CASRGPGLAGETQYF	TGTGCCAGCAGAGGACCGGGACTAGCGGGAGAGACCCAGTACTTC
NA	TRBV13	TRBJ2-4	NA	CATSRGGLAKNIQYF	TGTGCCACCAGCCGGGGTGGGCTAGCCAAAAACATTCAGTACTTC
NA	TRBV30	TRBJ1-2	NA	CAWTRGVQGGGYTF	TGTGCCTGGACCCGGGGGGTACAGGGTGGAGGCTACACCTTC
NA	TRBV5-1	TRBJ1-5	NA	CASSLEGMSHQPQHF	TGCGCCAGCAGCTTGGAAGGGATGAGCCATCAGCCCCAGCATTTT
NA	TRBV28	TRBJ1-3	NA	CASSLPLASTGNTIYF	TGTGCCAGCAGTTTGCCCTTAGCGTCAACTGGAAACACCATATATTTT
NA	TRBV23-1	TRBJ2-1	TRBD2	CASSQSCLAVDEQFF	TGCGCCAGCAGTCAATCGTGTCTAGCGGTCGATGAGCAGTTCTTC
few	TRBV7-8	TRBJ2-5	TRBD1	CASSPGQQETQYF	TGTGCCAGCAGCCCGGGACAGCAAGAGACCCAGTACTTC
NA	TRBV28	TRBJ2-4	NA	CASSSQRLAKNIQYF	TGTGCCAGCAGCAGCCAGAGATTAGCCAAAAACATTCAGTACTTC
NA	TRBV5-1	TRBJ2-7	NA	CASSLGGAELKQYF	TGCGCCAGCAGCTTGGGAGGGGCCGAACTCAAGCAGTACTTC
NA	TRBV28	TRBJ2-7	NA	CASSLPNEQYF	TGTGCCAGCAGTTTACCCAACGAGCAGTACTTC
NA	TRBV6-5	TRBJ2-1	TRBD2	CAVKGLAGDEQFF	TGTGCCGTCAAGGGACTAGCGGGGGATGAGCAGTTCTTC
NA	TRBV29-1	TRBJ2-5	TRBD2	CSVGGGETQYF	TGCAGCGTTGGCGGGGGAGAGACCCAGTACTTC
NA	TRBV7-9	TRBJ1-2	NA	CASSLGLLGYTF	TGTGCCAGCAGCTTGGGTCTGCTTGGCTACACCTTC
NA	TRBV28	TRBJ2-7	NA	CASSSNYVDEQYF	TGTGCCAGCAGTTCCAATTATGTGGACGAGCAGTACTTC
NA	TRBV11-3	TRBJ2-1	TRBD2	CASSHLAGGTYNEQFF	TGTGCCAGCAGCCATCTAGCGGGGGGTACCTACAATGAGCAGTTCTTC
NA	TRBV10-3	TRBJ2-1	TRBD2	CAIRNLAGGSNEQFF	TGTGCCATCAGAAATCTAGCGGGAGGAAGCAATGAGCAGTTCTTC
NA	TRBV12-2	TRBJ1-5	NA	CASRPPRWDGRNQPQHF	TGTGCAAGTCGCCCACCCCGTTGGGACGGGCGCAATCAGCCCCAGCATTTT
NA	TRBV6-4	TRBJ1-4	NA	CARYRAATNEKLFF	TGTGCCAGATACAGGGCTGCAACTAATGAAAAACTGTTTTTT
NA	TRBV29-1	TRBJ2-1	NA	CSPSGGTGNEQFF	TGCAGCCCCTCGGGCGGGACGGGGAATGAGCAGTTCTTC
NA	TRBV14	TRBJ2-1	TRBD2	CASSLIGTSGSPGDNEQFF	TGTGCCAGCAGCTTGATTGGGACTAGCGGGAGCCCCGGGGACAATGAGCAGTTCTTC
NA	TRBV9	TRBJ1-3	NA	CASSPRVSSGNTIYF	TGTGCCAGCAGCCCCAGGGTGAGCTCTGGAAACACCATATATTTT
NA	TRBV30	TRBJ1-1	NA	CAWSRNRNTEAFF	TGTGCCTGGAGTCGGAACAGGAACACTGAAGCTTTCTTT
NA	TRBV30	TRBJ1-1	NA	CASYRYTEAFF	TGTGCCTCGTACAGATACACTGAAGCTTTCTTT
NA	TRBV5-1	TRBJ2-1	TRBD2	CASSTSGSNEQFF	TGCGCCAGCAGTACTAGCGGGAGCAATGAGCAGTTCTTC
NA	TRBV6-5	TRBJ2-7	NA	CASSYAGNSYEQYF	TGTGCCAGCAGTTATGCAGGCAACTCCTACGAGCAGTACTTC
once	TRBV5-1	TRBJ1-4	TRBD1	CASRLTGGTNEKLFF	TGCGCCAGCAGACTGACAGGGGGAACTAATGAAAAACTGTTTTTT
NA	TRBV5-1	TRBJ1-3	NA	CASSLDYRVGNTIYF	TGCGCCAGCAGCTTGGATTACAGGGTCGGGAACACCATATATTTT
once	TRBV5-1	TRBJ1-4	TRBD1	CASSPEGTEGEKLFF	TGCGCCAGCAGCCCGGAAGGGACAGAAGGCGAAAAACTGTTTTTT
NA	TRBV30	TRBJ1-1	NA	CAFLLTMNTEAFF	TGTGCCTTCTTACTAACCATGAACACTGAAGCTTTCTTT
NA	TRBV5-1	TRBJ2-1	NA	CASSVSGRNNEQFF	TGCGCCAGCAGCGTGAGCGGCCGAAACAATGAGCAGTTCTTC
NA	TRBV19	TRBJ2-7	NA	CASSAAGLSSYEQYF	TGTGCCAGTAGTGCAGCGGGTCTGAGCTCCTACGAGCAGTACTTC
NA	TRBV5-1	TRBJ2-2	NA	CASSWDSPNTGELFF	TGCGCCAGCAGCTGGGACTCACCGAACACCGGGGAGCTGTTTTTT
NA	TRBV6-1	TRBJ2-7	TRBD1	CASSETLGQGAYEQYF	TGTGCCAGCAGTGAAACTCTGGGGCAGGGGGCCTACGAGCAGTACTTC
NA	TRBV7-6	TRBJ2-5	TRBD1	CASSLALSGGDAETQYF	TGTGCCAGCAGCTTAGCGCTATCAGGGGGCGATGCGGAGACCCAGTACTTC
once	TRBV19	TRBJ2-1	TRBD2	CASSPRGGLAGVRGEQFF	TGTGCCAGTAGTCCCCGGGGCGGACTAGCGGGGGTTAGGGGTGAGCAGTTCTTC
NA	TRBV5-1	TRBJ2-2	NA	CASSQGGAAGELFF	TGCGCCAGCAGCCAGGGTGGGGCCGCCGGGGAGCTGTTTTTT